The following is a T cell receptor (beta chain) sequence with its context. What this receptor recognizes is not known. It has no much larger one-base neighbor in the sample; base qualities were not kept. Measured from the cysteine to the phenylalanine, the CDR3 is 14 residues long. The kept DNA is CDR3 alone, 42 bases in frame from the first base. Trimming removed 4 bases from V and 1 base from J, leaving 10 bases between the germline ends. Per the germline V gene, MDHEN is the CDR1 and SYDVKM is the CDR2. The sample originates from a study of cytomegalovirus exposure and HLA in healthy donors (dated by TCRdb to the late 2010s). Regarding the study in general: According to a later analysis, one platform produced both the 110 or so validation repertoires and the roughly 660 repertoires of the first cohort. A separate validation cohort of 100 to 150 different subjects was used in addition to the approximately 640-subject first cohort. The study aimed to test whether signatures of past pathogen exposure could be identified by cataloging public T cell receptors. The study combined high-throughput TCR immunosequencing, statistical association of individual TCRs with disease status, and machine learning to predict cytomegalovirus infection status.

Donors formed part of the validation cohort, which comprised about 130 subjects and was distinct from the first cohort of 550 to 850 subjects. What the study reported, not specific to this receptor: Across donors, most TCR sequences were observed very rarely, whereas some public TCRs were present in many individuals. A later analysis found that TCRs clustered in the first cohort also tended to co-occur in the 120 validation repertoires, with more than 90% of cluster scores above 0. A total of roughly 160 TCR beta chains were listed by the study as associated with cytomegalovirus. The authors suggested that the approach could potentially be generalized to other disease states and immunological phenotypes. In both the original and validation cohorts, the classifier was reported to diagnose cytomegalovirus status with high specificity and sensitivity. In vitro tests confirmed that a few of the cytomegalovirus-associated TCR beta chains recognize cytomegalovirus antigens. A later analysis had no HLA typing for the validation cohort, so co-occurrence there was scored across all 110 or so repertoires.

The library was prepared using the immunoSEQ multiplex PCR assay. Concerning the study's data processing: To diagnose cytomegalovirus status from the catalog of TCR beta chain sequences, a statistical classification framework was built. This immuneACCESS table, as held by TCRdb, lists in-frame sequences with V and J called but not all clones. Of the missing ones, under half trace to an unresolved V gene in checked studies; the others have no known cause. Clone size and the V and J calls come from that table; the DNA yielded D and trimming. Here the sample has 150,000 to 200,000 clones; approximately 78% occur a single time. Of the sample, roughly 1.2% is held by the ten largest clones.

The chain was built from TRBV28 and TRBJ1-2; the D gene identity is not certain. Sequenced material: PBMCs. This TCR came from a woman aged 25 to 45 in good health and CMV-seronegative. The CDR3 reads as follows: CASSSLSGNYGYTF. The nucleotides are TGTGCCAGCAGTTCCCTCTCCGGTAACTATGGCTACACCTTC.